Each of the 11 T cell receptor beta chains below was sequenced from the same sample in a study of vaccination and CD4 T cells after COVID-19. With the Oncomine TCR Beta short-read assay, DNA from cultured CD4+ T cells was sequenced. One entry per CDR3 protein, called by TCRdb with MiXCR from the PCR reads. In the table there are 19,000 or so distinct CDR3 sequences, approximately 41% of which are singletons. The antigens for these receptors are not known. The treatment here: roughly ten-day PBMC culture with coronavirus spike peptide pools or control peptides (ViraFEST assay). Sequencing was done on a sample of CD4+ T cells from blood, cultured in vitro. The origin of the receptors is a human donor who had recovered from COVID-19.

This chain links TRBV21-1 with TRBJ2-3; the D call in the table, TRBD2, was not verified against the DNA. TRBV21-1 is given as a pseudogene. The CDR3 contains 17 residues. The CDR3 bases are TGTGCCAGCAGCAAAGGGACTAGCGGGAGGGGCTCAGATACGCAGTATTTT. It yields the protein CASSKGTSGRGSDTQYF.

J is TRBJ2-3 and V is TRBV23-1; the match to TRBD2 covers 11 bases. TRBV23-1 qualifies as an ORF whose function is uncertain. J gave up 6 bases and V 4 bases, and 12 bases lay outside the gene matches. The CDR3 is 17 residues long. The CDR3: CASSPPGLADDPDTQYF. As DNA, the CDR3 is TGCGCCAGCAGTCCTCCGGGACTAGCGGACGACCCCGATACGCAGTATTTT.

CDR3 DNA: TGCGCCAGCAGATACTCTGGGGCCAACGTCCTGACTTTC. This encodes CASRYSGANVLTF. This rearrangement joins TRBV5-1 to TRBJ2-6, with D unclear. CDR3 size: 13 residues. With 5 bases removed from V and 0 bases from J, the gap between germline ends came to 3 bases. The V gene's germline CDR1 is SGHRS and CDR2 YFSETQ.

The V and J genes are TRBV7-3 and TRBJ2-2; D possibly corresponds to TRBD1 (6 bases). Per germline, CDR1 SGHTA and CDR2 FQGTGA. Trimming shortened V by 4 bases and J by 0 bases, and 12 bases separated the two germline ends. The CDR3 consists of 16 residues. In DNA form, the CDR3 reads TGTGCCAGCAGCTCTGCCGGGACAACGAACACCGGGGAGCTGTTTTTT. It specifies CASSSAGTTNTGELFF.

The V call is TRBV10-3, the J call TRBJ2-1; 9 bases agree with TRBD2. Unmatched junction bases numbered 13, after V lost 4 bases and J lost 0 bases. Germline loops: CDR1 ENHRY, CDR2 SYGVKD. CDR3 length equals 19 residues. The chain's CDR3 is CAISGPGLANRLSYNEQFF. The DNA of the CDR3 is TGTGCCATCAGTGGACCGGGACTAGCTAATCGACTCTCCTACAATGAGCAGTTCTTC.

This clonotype turned up a few times. The rearrangement links TRBV4-1 to TRBJ2-7, with 8 bases lining up with TRBD2. After removal of 2 bases from V and 3 bases from J, the junction contained 6 bases not matched to a gene. Germline-derived CDR1 and CDR2 are MGHRA and YSYEKL. This CDR3 is 15 amino acids long. The CDR3 DNA reads as TGCGCCAGCAGCCAAAGTAGTGCGGGAGGCTACGAGCAGTACTTC. It specifies CASSQSSAGGYEQYF.

This clonotype was seen only a few times. The genes are TRBV27 and TRBJ1-6, with D maybe TRBD1 (5 bases). The V end was cut by 6 bases, the J end by 5 bases, with 14 bases between. CDR3 size: 15 residues. Germline values: CDR1 MNHEY, CDR2 SMNVEV (reference sequence). Written as DNA, the CDR3 is TGTGCCAGCAGAGCCGGGACGGGACATAATTCACCCCTCCACTTT. Translation gives CASRAGTGHNSPLHF.

This clonotype has just one count. J is TRBJ2-1 and V is TRBV7-2, with 7 bases fitting TRBD1. Germline loops: CDR1 SGHTA, CDR2 FQGNSA. The junction had 11 bases not matched to a gene; V was cut back by 5 bases and J by 7 bases. CDR3 length: 15 residues. The CDR3 protein is CASSPRQGGVNEQFF. As DNA, the CDR3 is TGTGCCAGCAGCCCGAGACAGGGCGGAGTGAATGAGCAGTTCTTC.

The V call is TRBV9, the J call TRBJ1-5; D remains unclear. The germline V gene has CDR1 SGDLS and CDR2 YYNGEE. Trimming took 4 bases from V and 0 from J, leaving 8 bases between them. The CDR3 totals 14 residues. The chain's CDR3 is CASSPGNSNQPQHF. The DNA of the CDR3 is TGTGCCAGCAGCCCGGGGAATAGCAATCAGCCCCAGCATTTT.

The chain is built from TRBV2 and TRBJ1-4, with TRBD1 matching 7 bases. V was clipped by 6 bases and J by 4 bases; unmatched bases: 5. Germline values: CDR1 SNHLY, CDR2 FYNNEI. CDR3 length equals 14 residues. Written as DNA, the CDR3 is TGTGCCAGCAGCGAGGACAGGTTTAATGAAAAACTGTTTTTT. Protein product: CASSEDRFNEKLFF.

In DNA, the CDR3 is TGTGCCAGCAGTTTGGAACTAGCGGGAAACGAGCAGTTCTTC. Its protein is CASSLELAGNEQFF. J is TRBJ2-1 and V is TRBV28; 10 nucleotides align to TRBD2. The CDR3 loop spans 14 amino acids. CDR1 is MDHEN and CDR2 is SYDVKM in the germline V gene. With 3 bases clipped from V and 10 bases from J, the junction kept 6 bases outside the gene matches.